These 15 T cell receptor beta chains came from one sample sequenced in a study of shared clonotypes between healthy human individuals. Naive CD8 populations comprised CD45RO-negative cells positively selected for CCR7, excluding terminally differentiated effector memory CD45RA+ cells. Method: immunoSEQ multiplex PCR; TCRdb's copy keeps in-frame clones and lacks some. The table has roughly 2,000,000 clones, roughly 93% seen once. The sequencing sample was made of naive CD8+ T cells from PBMCs. The receptors derive from a man younger than 35 in good health. Some clones in this sample may be carry-over from other donors' samples.

The chain employs TRBV9 and TRBJ2-1; 13 nucleotides match TRBD2. CDR3 length equals 17 residues. With 4 bases clipped from V and 5 bases from J, the junction kept 9 bases outside the gene matches. Germline CDR1 reads SGDLS; CDR2 reads YYNGEE. The CDR3 coding sequence is TGTGCCAGCAGCCCCAGGACTAGCGGGAGTCCCAACAATGAGCAGTTCTTC. Its protein is CASSPRTSGSPNNEQFF.

The chain couples TRBV7-9 to TRBJ2-3; 16 positions agree with TRBD2. The junction had 4 bases not matched to a gene; V was cut back by 5 bases and J by 2 bases. This CDR3 region has 17 residues. Germline CDR1 SEHNR, CDR2 FQNEAQ (reference sequence). The CDR3 is CASSPGLAGGLTDTQYF. CDR3 DNA: TGTGCCAGCAGCCCGGGACTAGCGGGAGGGCTCACAGATACGCAGTATTTT.

The genes are TRBV18 and TRBJ2-7; D gene uncertain. From germline, CDR1 is KGHSH and CDR2 LQKENI. V lost 4 bases and J 0 bases, leaving 19 bases between the germline ends. The CDR3 consists of 17 residues. The CDR3 region has the DNA TGTGCCAGCTCACGGAAGGAAGACAACACCAACTCCTACGAGCAGTACTTC. It encodes CASSRKEDNTNSYEQYF.

Regarding this clone: Other DNA variants within this sample encode the same CDR3. This rearrangement joins TRBV7-8 to TRBJ2-7; no clear D gene. The CDR3 contains 11 residues. Looked up from germline, CDR1 is SGHVS and CDR2 is FQNEAQ. The germline V and J ends were trimmed by 5 bases and 3 bases, with 5 bases remaining between them. The CDR3: CASSPDYEQYF. The CDR3 region has the DNA TGTGCCAGCAGCCCAGACTACGAGCAGTACTTC.

J is TRBJ2-1 and V is TRBV5-4; possible D gene TRBD2, 5 bases. The CDR3 runs to 14 residues. Germline CDR1 reads SGHNT; CDR2 reads YYREEE (reference sequence). Trimming cost V 4 bases and J 6 bases, with 14 bases left between them. The CDR3 bases are TGTGCCAGCAGCGGAACTAGTGTCTCCAATGAGCAGTTCTTC. Translation gives CASSGTSVSNEQFF.

The CDR3 spells CASSLEMNQPQHF. Written as DNA, the CDR3 is TGTGCCAGCAGCTTAGAGATGAATCAGCCCCAGCATTTT. The chain has TRBV7-9 and TRBJ1-5; D gene ambiguous. V lost 1 base, J lost 4 bases, and 5 bases lay in between. Germline V gene lookup returns CDR1 SEHNR and CDR2 FQNEAQ (reference sequence). The CDR3 is made up of 13 amino acids.

This chain uses TRBV19 with TRBJ1-5; 10 nucleotides align to TRBD1. This CDR3 is built from 16 residues. J lost 5 bases, V lost 2 bases, and 6 bases had no gene match. Germline V gives CDR1 LNHDA, CDR2 SQIVND (reference sequence). The CDR3 reads CASSITGTGVYQPQHF. The CDR3 DNA is TGTGCCAGTAGTATAACCGGGACAGGGGTTTATCAGCCCCAGCATTTT. The full variable domain, completed using reference TRBV19 and TRBJ1-5, is DGGITQSPKYLFRKEGQNVTLSCEQNLNHDAMYWYRQDPGQGLRLIYYSQIVNDFQKGDIAEGYSVSREKKESFPLTVTSAQKNPTAFYLCASSITGTGVYQPQHFGDGTRLSIL.

This clone was seen a few times. The V call is TRBV19, the J call TRBJ2-2; the match to TRBD1 covers 7 bases. Germline lookup yields CDR1 LNHDA and CDR2 SQIVND (reference sequence). The CDR3 totals 14 residues. With 3 bases clipped from V and 6 bases from J, the junction kept 4 bases outside the gene matches. As DNA, the CDR3 is TGTGCCAGTAGTATGACAGGGCTGCCCGGGGAGCTGTTTTTT. It translates to CASSMTGLPGELFF.

This chain connects TRBV6-1 to TRBJ2-3; 10 positions agree with TRBD2. Per the germline V gene, CDR1 is MNHNS and CDR2 is SASEGT. The CDR3 is 13 residues long. V lost 10 bases and J lost 9; bases outside the gene matches: 10. In DNA, the CDR3 is TGTGCCACGATAGCGGGAGGAGGATGGACGCAGTATTTT. This encodes CATIAGGGWTQYF.

On this clone: Other nucleotide sequences from this sample produce the same CDR3. The chain links TRBV5-6 to TRBJ2-1, with D perhaps given as TRBD1 or TRBD2 (5 bases each). Looked up from germline, CDR1 is SGHDT and CDR2 is YYEEEE. The CDR3 has 14 residues. Deletions cut 4 bases from V and 4 bases from J, with 12 bases between. CDR3 bases: TGTGCCAGCAGCCCGGGGACGGCATACAATGAGCAGTTCTTC. Translated: CASSPGTAYNEQFF. Full variable domain (remainder filled in from reference TRBV5-6 and TRBJ2-1): DAGVTQSPTHLIKTRGQQVTLRCSPKSGHDTVSWYQQALGQGPQFIFQYYEEEERQRGNFPDRFSGHQFPNYSSELNVNALLLGDSALYLCASSPGTAYNEQFFGPGTRLTVL.

The gene calls are TRBV6-5 and TRBJ2-3; D is unresolved. Germline loops: CDR1 MNHEY, CDR2 SVGAGI. Trimming cost V 2 bases and J 6 bases, with 9 bases left between them. The CDR3 has 13 amino acids. The CDR3 sequence: CASSYDPRDTQYF. For the CDR3, the DNA is TGTGCCAGCAGTTACGACCCGAGGGATACGCAGTATTTT.

This sequence joins TRBV29-1 and TRBJ2-1; 11 positions agree with TRBD2. With 7 bases clipped from V and 8 bases from J, the junction kept 7 bases outside the gene matches. Looked up from germline, CDR1 is SQVTM and CDR2 is ANQGSEA. This CDR3 has 13 residues. The CDR3 sequence: CSGDSGRAHEQFF. CDR3 nucleotide sequence: TGCAGCGGAGATAGCGGGAGGGCCCATGAGCAGTTCTTC.

Concerning this clone: Other DNA sequences in this sample translate to the same CDR3. CDR3 protein: CASSVAGSGANVLTF. The CDR3 DNA reads as TGTGCCAGCAGCGTAGCGGGGTCTGGGGCCAACGTCCTGACTTTC. The chain employs TRBV9 and TRBJ2-6, with D possibly matching TRBD2 (5 bases). This CDR3 has 15 amino acids. Between the trimmed V and J ends, which lost 0 bases and 1 base, there was a span of 5 bases. Germline values: CDR1 SGDLS, CDR2 YYNGEE.

The chain couples TRBV6-5 to TRBJ2-2, with 7 bases aligning to TRBD1. Germline CDR1 reads MNHEY; CDR2 reads SVGAGI. This CDR3 contains 15 residues. The ends lost 6 bases at V and 1 base at J; junction bases unmatched: 5. The DNA for the CDR3 is TGTGCCAGCAGCTCGACAGGGTTGAACACCGGGGAGCTGTTTTTT. Its protein product is CASSSTGLNTGELFF.

This sequence joins TRBV13 and TRBJ1-4; no reliable D call. From germline, CDR1 is PRHDT and CDR2 FYEKMQ (reference sequence). The length of the CDR3 is 18 residues. V was shortened by 3 bases and J by 0 bases, with 17 bases between the two germline ends. The CDR3 DNA is TGTGCCAGCAGCTTGACATCCCTAACGGTGGCAACTAATGAAAAACTGTTTTTT. Translation: CASSLTSLTVATNEKLFF.